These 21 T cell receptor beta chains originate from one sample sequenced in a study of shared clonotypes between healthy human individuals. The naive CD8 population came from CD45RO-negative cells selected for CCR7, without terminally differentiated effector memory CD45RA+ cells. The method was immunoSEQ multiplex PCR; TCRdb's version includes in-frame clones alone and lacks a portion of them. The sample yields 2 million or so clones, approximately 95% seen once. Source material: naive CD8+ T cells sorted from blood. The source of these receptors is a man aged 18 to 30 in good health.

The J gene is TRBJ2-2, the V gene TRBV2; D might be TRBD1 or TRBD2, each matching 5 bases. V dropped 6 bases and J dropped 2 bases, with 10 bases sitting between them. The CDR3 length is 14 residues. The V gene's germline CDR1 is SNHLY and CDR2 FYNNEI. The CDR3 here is CASRPGPNTGELFF. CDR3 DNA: TGTGCCAGCAGGCCGGGACCCAACACCGGGGAGCTGTTTTTT.

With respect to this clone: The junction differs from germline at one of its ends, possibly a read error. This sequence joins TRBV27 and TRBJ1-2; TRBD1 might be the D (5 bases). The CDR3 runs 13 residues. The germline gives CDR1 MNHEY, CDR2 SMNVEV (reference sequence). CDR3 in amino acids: CGSSLSGRYGYTF. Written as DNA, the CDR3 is TGTGGCAGCAGTTTATCAGGGCGCTATGGCTACACCTTC.

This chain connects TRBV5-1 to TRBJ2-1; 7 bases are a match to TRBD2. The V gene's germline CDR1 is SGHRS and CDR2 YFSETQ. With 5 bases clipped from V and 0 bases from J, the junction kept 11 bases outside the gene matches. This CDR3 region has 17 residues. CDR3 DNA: TGCGCCAGCAGGCTAGCGGAACATGTGAGCTCCTACAATGAGCAGTTCTTC. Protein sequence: CASRLAEHVSSYNEQFF.

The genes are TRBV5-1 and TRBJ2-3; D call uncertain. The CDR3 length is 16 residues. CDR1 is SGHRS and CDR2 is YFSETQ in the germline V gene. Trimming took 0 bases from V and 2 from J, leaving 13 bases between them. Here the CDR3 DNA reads TGCGCCAGCAGCTTGGCCGGCGCTCAACTCACAGATACGCAGTATTTT. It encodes CASSLAGAQLTDTQYF.

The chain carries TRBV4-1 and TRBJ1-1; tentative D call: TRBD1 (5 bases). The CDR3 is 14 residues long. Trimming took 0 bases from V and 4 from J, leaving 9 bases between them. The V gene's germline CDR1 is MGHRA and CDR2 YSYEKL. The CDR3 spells CASSQDGGITEAFF. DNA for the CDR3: TGCGCCAGCAGCCAAGACGGGGGGATCACTGAAGCTTTCTTT.

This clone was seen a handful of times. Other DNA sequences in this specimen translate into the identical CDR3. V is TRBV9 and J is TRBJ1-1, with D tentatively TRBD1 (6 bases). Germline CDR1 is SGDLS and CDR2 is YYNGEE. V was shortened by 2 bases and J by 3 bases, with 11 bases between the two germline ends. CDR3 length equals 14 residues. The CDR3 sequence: CASSVSTGYTEAFF. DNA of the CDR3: TGTGCCAGCAGCGTTTCGACAGGATACACTGAAGCTTTCTTT. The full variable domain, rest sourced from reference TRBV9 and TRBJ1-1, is DSGVTQTPKHLITATGQRVTLRCSPRSGDLSVYWYQQSLDQGLQFLIQYYNGEERAKGNILERFSAQQFPDLHSELNLSSLELGDSALYFCASSVSTGYTEAFFGQGTRLTVV.

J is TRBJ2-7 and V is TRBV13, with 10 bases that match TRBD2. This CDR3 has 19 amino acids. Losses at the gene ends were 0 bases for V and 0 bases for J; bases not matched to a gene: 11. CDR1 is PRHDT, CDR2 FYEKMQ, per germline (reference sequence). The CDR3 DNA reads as TGTGCCAGCAGCTTAGGTGTATTTACACTAGCGGGGAACTCCTACGAGCAGTACTTC. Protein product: CASSLGVFTLAGNSYEQYF.

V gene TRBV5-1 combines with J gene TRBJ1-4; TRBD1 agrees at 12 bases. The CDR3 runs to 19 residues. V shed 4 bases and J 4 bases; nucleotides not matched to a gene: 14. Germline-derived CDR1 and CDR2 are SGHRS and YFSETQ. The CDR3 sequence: CASSTSPGTGGIINEKLFF. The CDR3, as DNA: TGCGCCAGCAGCACCTCACCCGGGACAGGGGGCATTATTAATGAAAAACTGTTTTTT.

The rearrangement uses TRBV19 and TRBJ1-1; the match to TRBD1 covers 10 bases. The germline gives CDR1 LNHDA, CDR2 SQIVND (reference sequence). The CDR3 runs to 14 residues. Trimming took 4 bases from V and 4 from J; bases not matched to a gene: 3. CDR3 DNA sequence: TGTGCCAGTAGTAACCGGGACAGGGGCACTGAAGCTTTCTTT. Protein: CASSNRDRGTEAFF. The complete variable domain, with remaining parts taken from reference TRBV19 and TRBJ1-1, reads DGGITQSPKYLFRKEGQNVTLSCEQNLNHDAMYWYRQDPGQGLRLIYYSQIVNDFQKGDIAEGYSVSREKKESFPLTVTSAQKNPTAFYLCASSNRDRGTEAFFGQGTRLTVV.

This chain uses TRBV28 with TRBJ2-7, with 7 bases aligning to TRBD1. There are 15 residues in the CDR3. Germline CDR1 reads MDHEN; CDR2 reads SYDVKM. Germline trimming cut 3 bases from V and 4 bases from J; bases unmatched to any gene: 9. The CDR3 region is CASSLTGTVPYEQYF. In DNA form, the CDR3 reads TGTGCCAGCAGTTTGACCGGGACAGTTCCTTACGAGCAGTACTTC.

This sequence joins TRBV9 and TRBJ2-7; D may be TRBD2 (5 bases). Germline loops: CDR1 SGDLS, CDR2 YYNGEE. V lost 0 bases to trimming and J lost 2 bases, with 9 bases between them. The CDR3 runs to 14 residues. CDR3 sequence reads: CASSVGESPYEQYF. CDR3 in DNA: TGTGCCAGCAGCGTAGGGGAGAGCCCCTACGAGCAGTACTTC.

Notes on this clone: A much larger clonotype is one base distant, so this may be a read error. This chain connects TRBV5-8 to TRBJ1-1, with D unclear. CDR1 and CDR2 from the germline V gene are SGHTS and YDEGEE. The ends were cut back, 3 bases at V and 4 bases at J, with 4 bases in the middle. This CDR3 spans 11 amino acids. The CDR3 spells CASSYGTEAFF. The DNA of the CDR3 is TGTGCCAGCAGCTACGGCACTGAAGCTTTCTTT.

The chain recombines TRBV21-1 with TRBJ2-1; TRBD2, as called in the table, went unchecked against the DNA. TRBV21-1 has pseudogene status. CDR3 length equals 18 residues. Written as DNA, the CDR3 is TGTGCCAGCAGCAAAGAAGAGGTTATACGGGAAGGGTACAATGAGCAGTTCTTC. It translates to CASSKEEVIREGYNEQFF.

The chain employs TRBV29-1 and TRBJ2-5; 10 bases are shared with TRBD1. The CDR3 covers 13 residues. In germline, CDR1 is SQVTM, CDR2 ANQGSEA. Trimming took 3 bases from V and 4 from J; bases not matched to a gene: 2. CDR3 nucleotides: TGCAGCGTTGATAGGACAGGGGGAGAGACCCAGTACTTC. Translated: CSVDRTGGETQYF.

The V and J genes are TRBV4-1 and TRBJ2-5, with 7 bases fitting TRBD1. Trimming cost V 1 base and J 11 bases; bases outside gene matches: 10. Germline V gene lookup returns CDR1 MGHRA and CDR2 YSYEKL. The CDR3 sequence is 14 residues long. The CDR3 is CASSQVWDSTTQYF. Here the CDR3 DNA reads TGCGCCAGCAGCCAAGTCTGGGACAGCACAACTCAGTACTTC.

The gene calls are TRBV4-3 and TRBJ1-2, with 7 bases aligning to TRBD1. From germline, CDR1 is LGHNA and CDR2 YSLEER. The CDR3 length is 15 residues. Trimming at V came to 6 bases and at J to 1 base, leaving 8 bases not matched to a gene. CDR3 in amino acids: CASRDRVGLNYGYTF. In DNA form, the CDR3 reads TGCGCCAGCAGAGACAGGGTTGGGCTTAACTATGGCTACACCTTC.

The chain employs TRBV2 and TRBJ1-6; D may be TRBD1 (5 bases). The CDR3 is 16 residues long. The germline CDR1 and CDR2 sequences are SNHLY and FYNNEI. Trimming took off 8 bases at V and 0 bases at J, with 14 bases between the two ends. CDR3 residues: CASYAGASSYNSPLHF. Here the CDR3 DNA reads TGTGCCAGCTACGCCGGGGCGAGCTCCTATAATTCACCCCTCCACTTT. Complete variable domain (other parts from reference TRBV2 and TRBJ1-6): EPEVTQTPSHQVTQMGQEVILRCVPISNHLYFYWYRQILGQKVEFLVSFYNNEISEKSEIFDDQFSVERPDGSNFTLKIRSTKLEDSAMYFCASYAGASSYNSPLHFGNGTRLTVT.

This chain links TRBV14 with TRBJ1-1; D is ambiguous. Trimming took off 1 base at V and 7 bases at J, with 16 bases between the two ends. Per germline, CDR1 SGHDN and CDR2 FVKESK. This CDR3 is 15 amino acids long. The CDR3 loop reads CASSQVQGKRSEAFF. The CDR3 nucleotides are TGTGCCAGCAGCCAAGTGCAAGGGAAGAGGAGTGAAGCTTTCTTT.

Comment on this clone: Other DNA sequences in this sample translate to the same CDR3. The CDR3 is CASSRAGGSYNEQFF. CDR3 bases: TGTGCCAGCAGCCGAGCGGGTGGCTCCTACAATGAGCAGTTCTTC. The chain couples TRBV2 to TRBJ2-1; possibly TRBD2 for D (6 bases). Germline CDR1 reads SNHLY; CDR2 reads FYNNEI. Trimming shortened V by 6 bases and J by 0 bases, and 12 bases separated the two germline ends. CDR3 length: 15 residues.

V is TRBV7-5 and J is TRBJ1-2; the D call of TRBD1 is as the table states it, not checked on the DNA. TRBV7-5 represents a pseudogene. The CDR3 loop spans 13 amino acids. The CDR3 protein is CARSPRRNYGYTF. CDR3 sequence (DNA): TGTGCCAGAAGCCCCCGCAGAAACTATGGCTACACCTTC.

The CDR3 reads CASTSLDRSNQPQHF. CDR3 nucleotides: TGTGCCAGCACATCCCTCGACAGGAGCAATCAGCCCCAGCATTTT. The rearrangement uses TRBV6-1 and TRBJ1-5, with D maybe TRBD1 (6 bases). The CDR3 is 15 amino acids. CDR1 and CDR2 (germline): MNHNS, SASEGT. Trimming shortened V by 7 bases and J by 1 base, and 14 bases separated the two germline ends.